Here is one T cell receptor beta chain with its context. This sample was taken from a study of blood T cell repertoires in COVID-19. The repertoire was sequenced with immunoSEQ multiplex PCR; TCRdb's copy has only in-frame clones and lacks some. The sample holds 100,000 or so clones, approximately 91% seen once. This CDR3 has 15 amino acids. Trimming took 3 bases from V and 4 from J; bases not matched to a gene: 7. CDR1 SGHRS and CDR2 YFSETQ come from the germline V gene. The specimen sequenced was peripheral blood. This TCR came from a man aged 50 to 59 with acute or convalescent COVID-19. The V and J genes are TRBV5-1 and TRBJ1-1, with 9 bases that match TRBD1. The CDR3 loop reads CASSSRTGAATEAFF. Written as DNA, the CDR3 is TGCGCCAGCAGCTCTCGGACAGGGGCGGCCACTGAAGCTTTCTTT.